A selection of T cell receptor beta chains follows, all from one sample in a study of T cells in Graves' hyperthyroidism and ophthalmopathy. TCRdb re-analysed the multiplex PCR reads in MiXCR, keeping a single row per CDR3 protein. Altogether some 510,000 distinct CDR3 sequences are present, around 20% being singletons, with the ten largest covering roughly 29%. The sequencing input was blood. Receptor source: a man between 18 and 29 years old with Graves' hyperthyroidism. CDR3s include the opening cysteine and the closing phenylalanine or tryptophan. D genes are given only for firm matches. Rows give clone size only sometimes, using once, few, many, or a class for an expanded clone.

many,TRBV28,TRBD1,TRBJ2-7,15,CASSSVGTGSYEQYF,TGTGCCAGCAGTTCTGTTGGGACAGGCTCCTACGAGCAGTACTTC
many,TRBV9,.,TRBJ1-5,14,CASSSDGETQPQHF,TGTGCCAGCAGCTCGGACGGGGAGACTCAGCCCCAGCATTTT
many,TRBV6-1,TRBD2,TRBJ2-7,17,CASSEGGSGGLPYEQYF,TGTGCCAGCAGTGAAGGAGGTAGCGGGGGGCTCCCCTACGAGCAGTACTTC
.,TRBV5-1,.,TRBJ2-2,13,CASSNDNTGELFF,TGCGCCAGCAGCAACGACAACACCGGGGAGCTGTTTTTT
many,TRBV19,.,TRBJ1-2,12,CASSERVAGYTF,TGTGCCAGTAGTGAGAGGGTTGCTGGCTACACCTTC
many,TRBV6-2/TRBV6-3,TRBD2,TRBJ2-5,14,CASSYWTSAETQYF,TGTGCCAGCAGTTACTGGACTAGCGCGGAGACCCAGTACTTC
.,TRBV12-3/TRBV12-4,.,TRBJ1-5,13,CASRSGRYQPQHF,TGTGCCAGCAGAAGCGGGAGGTATCAGCCCCAGCATTTT
many,TRBV19,.,TRBJ1-5,13,CASSIEGYQPQHF,TGTGCCAGTAGTATCGAGGGGTATCAGCCCCAGCATTTT
.,TRBV19,.,TRBJ1-2,15,CASSHHLPGRHGYTF,TGTGCCAGTAGCCACCACCTCCCCGGGAGGCATGGCTACACCTTC
many,TRBV27,.,TRBJ2-7,13,CAIRGGGSYEQYF,TGTGCCATCCGGGGTGGGGGATCCTACGAGCAGTACTTC
.,TRBV24-1,TRBD2,TRBJ2-1,17,CATSDLRTSGGDNEQFF,TGTGCCACCAGTGACCTCCGGACTAGCGGGGGGGACAATGAGCAGTTCTTC
many,TRBV29-1,.,TRBJ2-7,14,CSVEGNGGAYEQYF,TGCAGCGTTGAAGGGAACGGCGGGGCCTACGAGCAGTACTTC
.,TRBV6-2/TRBV6-3,TRBD1,TRBJ1-2,14,CASRYPGTDYGYTF,TGTGCCAGCAGATACCCCGGGACAGACTATGGCTACACCTTC
many,TRBV19,.,TRBJ1-5,16,CASSLAGTVSNQPQHF,TGTGCCAGTAGTTTAGCCGGGACGGTGAGCAATCAGCCCCAGCATTTT
.,TRBV12-3/TRBV12-4,TRBD2,TRBJ2-5,14,CASSHGGAGETQYF,TGTGCCAGCAGCCACGGGGGGGCCGGGGAGACCCAGTACTTC
many,TRBV12-3/TRBV12-4,.,TRBJ1-1,13,CASSFGVGTEAFF,TGTGCCAGCAGTTTTGGGGTTGGCACTGAAGCTTTCTTT
.,TRBV2,.,TRBJ2-7,12,CASRQDSYEQYF,TGTGCCAGCAGACAGGATTCCTACGAGCAGTACTTC
many,TRBV5-1,TRBD2,TRBJ2-7,16,CASSLGFGTSGSEQYF,TGCGCCAGCAGCTTGGGGTTTGGGACTAGCGGCTCCGAGCAGTACTTC
once,TRBV4-1,.,TRBJ2-6,14,CASSPNVSPNVLTF,TGCGCCAGCAGTCCAAACGTCTCACCCAACGTCCTGACTTTC
many,TRBV12-3/TRBV12-4,.,TRBJ2-7,13,CASREGPRYEQYF,TGTGCCAGCAGAGAAGGGCCTCGCTACGAGCAGTACTTC
.,TRBV18,.,TRBJ2-7,14,CASSNEFLGSRQYF,TGTGCCAGCTCCAACGAATTTCTGGGGTCAAGGCAGTACTTC
many,TRBV12-3/TRBV12-4,TRBD1,TRBJ1-5,15,CASSQQGVGNQPQHF,TGTGCCAGCAGCCAACAGGGGGTGGGGAATCAGCCCCAGCATTTT
many,TRBV6-1,.,TRBJ2-2,14,CASSPEGGTGELFF,TGTGCCAGCAGTCCAGAGGGAGGCACCGGGGAGCTGTTTTTT
many,TRBV10-3,.,TRBJ1-1,13,CAISEGQYTEAFF,TGTGCCATCAGTGAAGGGCAGTACACTGAAGCTTTCTTT
many,TRBV27,.,TRBJ2-2,11,CAIGRTGELFF,TGTGCCATCGGGAGAACCGGGGAGCTGTTTTTT
many,TRBV7-2,TRBD1,TRBJ2-7,15,CASSARQGAAYEQYF,TGTGCCAGCAGCGCTAGGCAGGGGGCCGCCTACGAGCAGTACTTC
many,TRBV12-3/TRBV12-4,.,TRBJ2-7,16,CASSFLLDSDKNGQYF,TGTGCCAGCAGTTTCCTATTGGACAGCGATAAAAATGGGCAGTACTTC
.,TRBV12-3/TRBV12-4,.,TRBJ1-5,13,CASSLEGIQPQHF,TGTGCCAGCAGTTTAGAGGGGATTCAGCCCCAGCATTTT
many,TRBV10-3,.,TRBJ2-3,13,CAISEGTGDTQYF,TGTGCCATCAGTGAGGGGACCGGCGATACGCAGTATTTT
.,TRBV12-3/TRBV12-4,.,TRBJ2-2,13,CASRLVRIGELFF,TGTGCCAGCAGACTAGTCAGGATCGGGGAGCTGTTTTTT
many,TRBV6-5,TRBD1,TRBJ2-7,17,CASSYLRQGLSGYEQYF,TGTGCCAGCAGTTACCTGCGACAGGGGCTGTCGGGGTACGAGCAGTACTTC
.,TRBV28,.,TRBJ2-3,14,CASSLRGVGDTQYF,TGTGCCAGCAGCTTAAGAGGGGTGGGAGATACGCAGTATTTT
many,TRBV6-5,TRBD1,TRBJ1-3,15,CASSLGQGSGNTIYF,TGTGCCAGCAGTTTGGGACAGGGCAGTGGAAACACCATATATTTT
few,TRBV19,.,TRBJ1-2,13,CASSPTRNYGYTF,TGTGCCAGTAGTCCGACACGTAACTATGGCTACACCTTC
many,TRBV29-1,.,TRBJ1-1,12,CSVGDMNTEAFF,TGCAGCGTTGGCGACATGAACACTGAAGCTTTCTTT
few,TRBV2,.,TRBJ2-2,13,CASVGNVFGELFF,TGTGCCAGCGTAGGGAACGTGTTCGGGGAGCTGTTTTTT
.,TRBV3-1,TRBD1,TRBJ1-5,18,CASSQGKGGSRGNQPQHF,TGTGCCAGCAGCCAAGGGAAAGGGGGCTCCCGGGGGAATCAGCCCCAGCATTTT
.,TRBV11-2,TRBD1,TRBJ2-2,14,CASKGTGWSGELFF,TGTGCCAGTAAAGGGACAGGGTGGTCCGGGGAGCTGTTTTTT
few,TRBV7-9,.,TRBJ2-5,13,CASSLELGETQYF,TGTGCCAGCAGCTTAGAACTGGGAGAGACCCAGTACTTC
.,TRBV28,TRBD1,TRBJ1-2,15,CASSMWGTANYGYTF,TGTGCCAGCAGCATGTGGGGGACAGCTAACTATGGCTACACCTTC
many,TRBV19,.,TRBJ1-1,13,CASSGSINTEAFF,TGTGCCAGTAGCGGCAGCATTAACACTGAAGCTTTCTTT
many,TRBV12-3/TRBV12-4,TRBD2,TRBJ2-5,14,CASSLAGLAGDWYF,TGTGCCAGCAGTTTAGCGGGACTAGCGGGGGACTGGTACTTC
many,TRBV24-1,.,TRBJ1-1,13,CATRHPGGTEAFF,TGTGCCACCCGTCACCCGGGGGGGACTGAAGCTTTCTTT
few,TRBV2,.,TRBJ2-7,16,CASSYGTHRSSYEQYF,TGTGCCAGCAGTTACGGGACCCATAGGAGCTCCTACGAGCAGTACTTC
many,TRBV28,.,TRBJ1-1,15,CASSLKGRPFTEAFF,TGTGCCAGCAGTTTAAAGGGGAGACCGTTCACTGAAGCTTTCTTT
many,TRBV5-1,TRBD1,TRBJ2-7,14,CASSLGQGGGEQYF,TGCGCCAGCAGCTTGGGACAGGGGGGAGGCGAGCAGTACTTC
many,TRBV12-3/TRBV12-4,.,TRBJ2-7,16,CASTVTGTEFSYEQYF,TGTGCCAGCACCGTAACCGGGACGGAGTTCTCCTACGAGCAGTACTTC
many,TRBV7-9,.,TRBJ2-5,15,CASSLALGDQETQYF,TGTGCCAGCAGCTTAGCGCTCGGGGACCAAGAGACCCAGTACTTC
many,TRBV15,.,TRBJ1-1,15,CATSVGERMDTEAFF,TGTGCCACCAGCGTGGGGGAGCGGATGGACACTGAAGCTTTCTTT
many,TRBV27,.,TRBJ1-1,16,CASSYSVGTMNTEAFF,TGTGCCAGCAGTTATTCAGTTGGTACAATGAACACTGAAGCTTTCTTT
many,TRBV2,TRBD1,TRBJ1-1,16,CASSEESGTVNTEAFF,TGTGCCAGCAGTGAAGAATCCGGGACAGTGAACACTGAAGCTTTCTTT
many,TRBV6-1,TRBD2,TRBJ2-7,14,CASSEVGTSYEQYF,TGTGCCAGCAGTGAAGTCGGGACTAGCTACGAGCAGTACTTC
many,TRBV7-2,.,TRBJ1-3,15,CASSSQATSGNTIYF,TGTGCCAGCAGCTCCCAGGCCACCTCTGGAAACACCATATATTTT
many,TRBV12-3/TRBV12-4,.,TRBJ1-3,15,CASSSEGGSGNTIYF,TGTGCCAGCAGCTCAGAGGGTGGTTCTGGAAACACCATATATTTT